This T cell receptor (beta chain) was documented in a study of CD8+CD57+ T cells in acquired aplastic anemia. About the research overall: Yields of DNA that came from sorted CD4+ and CD8+ cells averaged approximately 3.2 ug. The study obtained 8.5 million to 12 million reads on average for CD4+ cells from healthy donors. Points from the study as a whole: Patients and controls shared under 30 CD8+ CDR3 sequences, highly expressed in patients. Between patients and controls, CD8+ Simpson's diversity did not vary significantly.

This clonotype was seen ten or more times. What it recognizes is unknown. The template used for profiling TCR beta VDJ and CDR3 was genomic DNA. Each CDR3 protein is one row after TCRdb ran MiXCR on the reads. Seen here are roughly 420,000 distinct CDR3 sequences, 60% to 80% observed once, and the top ten hold around 4%. This CDR3 contains 13 residues. The V end lost 6 bases, the J end lost 3 bases, and 12 bases lay between the germline ends. CDR1 and CDR2 (germline): MNHEY, SVGEGT. The V gene is TRBV6-2 or TRBV6-3, the J gene TRBJ2-7; no clear D gene. The receptor was derived from a human donor in good health, serving as a control. Sequencing used sorted CD4+, CD8+, or CD8+CD57+ T cells (not recorded which) from PBMCs. This CDR3 is CASSPSTFYEQYF. In DNA form, the CDR3 reads TGTGCCAGCAGCCCCTCGACCTTCTACGAGCAGTACTTC.